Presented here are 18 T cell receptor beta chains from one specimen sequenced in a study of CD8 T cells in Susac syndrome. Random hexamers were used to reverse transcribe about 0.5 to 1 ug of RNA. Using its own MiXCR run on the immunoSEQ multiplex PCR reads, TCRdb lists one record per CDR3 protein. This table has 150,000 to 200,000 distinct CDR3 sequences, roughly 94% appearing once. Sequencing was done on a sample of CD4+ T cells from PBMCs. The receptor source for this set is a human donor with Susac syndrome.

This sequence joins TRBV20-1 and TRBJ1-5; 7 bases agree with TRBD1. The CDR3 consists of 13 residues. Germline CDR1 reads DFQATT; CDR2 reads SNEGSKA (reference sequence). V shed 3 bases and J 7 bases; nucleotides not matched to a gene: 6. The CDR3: CSASRPGQQPQHF. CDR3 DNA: TGCAGTGCTAGCCGCCCGGGACAGCAGCCCCAGCATTTT.

CDR3 coding DNA: TGCAGTGCTAGAGATCCGGGGGGCTACGAGCAGTACTTC. Amino acids: CSARDPGGYEQYF. The gene calls are TRBV20-1 and TRBJ2-7, with TRBD2 matching over 7 bases. After removal of 0 bases from V and 3 bases from J, the junction contained 2 bases not matched to a gene. CDR1 is DFQATT, CDR2 SNEGSKA, per germline (reference sequence). The CDR3 spans 13 residues.

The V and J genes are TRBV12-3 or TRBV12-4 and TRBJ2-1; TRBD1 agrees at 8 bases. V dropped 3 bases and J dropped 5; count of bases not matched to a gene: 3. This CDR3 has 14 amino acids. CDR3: CASSFQTGDNEQFF. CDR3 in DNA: TGTGCCAGCAGTTTCCAGACAGGGGACAATGAGCAGTTCTTC.

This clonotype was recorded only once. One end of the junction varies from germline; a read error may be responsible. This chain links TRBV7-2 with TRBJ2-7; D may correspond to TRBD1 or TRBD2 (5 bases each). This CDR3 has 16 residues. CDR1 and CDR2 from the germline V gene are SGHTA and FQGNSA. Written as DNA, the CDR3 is TGTGCCAGCAGTTTAGCCCGCCGGGGCGCATCCTACGAGCAGTACTTC. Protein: CASSLARRGASYEQYF.

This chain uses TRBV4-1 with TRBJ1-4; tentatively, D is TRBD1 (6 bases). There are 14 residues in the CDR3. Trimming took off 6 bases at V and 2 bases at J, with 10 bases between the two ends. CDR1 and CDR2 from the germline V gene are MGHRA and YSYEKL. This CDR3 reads CASRDRKTNEKLFF. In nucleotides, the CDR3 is TGCGCCAGCAGAGACAGGAAGACTAATGAAAAACTGTTTTTT.

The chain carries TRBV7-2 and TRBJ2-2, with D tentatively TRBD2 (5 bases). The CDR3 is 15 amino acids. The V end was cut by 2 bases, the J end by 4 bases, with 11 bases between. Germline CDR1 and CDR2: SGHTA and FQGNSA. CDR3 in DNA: TGTGCCAGCAGCTTATATAGCGTGGGCACCGGGGAGCTGTTTTTT. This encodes CASSLYSVGTGELFF.

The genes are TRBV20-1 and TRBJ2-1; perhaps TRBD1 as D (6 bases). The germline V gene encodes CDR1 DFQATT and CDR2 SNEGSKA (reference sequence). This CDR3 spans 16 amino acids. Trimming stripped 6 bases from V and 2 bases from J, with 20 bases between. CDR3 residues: CSATDSGTSPYNEQFF. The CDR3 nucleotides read TGCAGTGCGACCGACTCCGGGACATCGCCCTACAATGAGCAGTTCTTC.

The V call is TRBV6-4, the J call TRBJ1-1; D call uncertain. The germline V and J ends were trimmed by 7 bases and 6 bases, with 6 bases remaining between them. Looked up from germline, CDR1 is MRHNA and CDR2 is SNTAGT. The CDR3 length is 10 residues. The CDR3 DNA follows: TGTGCCAGCAAGGCCGCTGAAGCTTTCTTT. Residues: CASKAAEAFF.

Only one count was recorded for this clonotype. Here the CDR3 reads CASGRDGYEQYF. The DNA for the CDR3 is TGTGCCAGCGGTAGGGACGGTTACGAGCAGTACTTC. This sequence joins TRBV12-3 or TRBV12-4 and TRBJ2-7; D possibly uses TRBD1 or TRBD2 (5 bases each). Trimming took off 8 bases at V and 4 bases at J, with 12 bases between the two ends. This CDR3 contains 12 residues.

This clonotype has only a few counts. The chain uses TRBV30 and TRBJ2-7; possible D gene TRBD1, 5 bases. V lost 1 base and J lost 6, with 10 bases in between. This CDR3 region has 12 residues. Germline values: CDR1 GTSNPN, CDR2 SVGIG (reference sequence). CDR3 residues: CAWSAGNSEQYF. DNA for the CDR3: TGTGCCTGGAGTGCAGGGAATTCCGAGCAGTACTTC.

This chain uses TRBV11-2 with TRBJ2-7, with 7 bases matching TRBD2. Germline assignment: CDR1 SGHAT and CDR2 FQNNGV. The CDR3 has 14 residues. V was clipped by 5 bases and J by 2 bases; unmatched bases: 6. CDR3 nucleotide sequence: TGTGCCAGCAGCCCTTTAGCGGGTGCCTACGAGCAGTACTTC. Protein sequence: CASSPLAGAYEQYF. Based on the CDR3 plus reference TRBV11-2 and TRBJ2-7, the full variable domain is EAGVAQSPRYKIIEKRQSVAFWCNPISGHATLYWYQQILGQGPKLLIQFQNNGVVDDSQLPKDRFSAERLKGVDSTLKIQPAKLEDSAVYLCASSPLAGAYEQYFGPGTRLTVT.

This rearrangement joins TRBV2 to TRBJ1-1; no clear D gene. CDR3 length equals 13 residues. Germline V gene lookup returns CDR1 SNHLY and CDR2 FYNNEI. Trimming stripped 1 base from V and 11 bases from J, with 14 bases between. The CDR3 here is CASSEGVLMGAFF. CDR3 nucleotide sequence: TGTGCCAGCAGTGAAGGAGTACTCATGGGGGCTTTCTTT. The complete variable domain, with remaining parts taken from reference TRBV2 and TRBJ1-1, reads EPEVTQTPSHQVTQMGQEVILRCVPISNHLYFYWYRQILGQKVEFLVSFYNNEISEKSEIFDDQFSVERPDGSNFTLKIRSTKLEDSAMYFCASSEGVLMGAFFGQGTRLTVV.

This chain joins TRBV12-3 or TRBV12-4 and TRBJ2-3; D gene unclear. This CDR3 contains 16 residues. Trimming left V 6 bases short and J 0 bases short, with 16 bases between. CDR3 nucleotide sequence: TGTGCCAGCAGCCGACTGACTGCAGCTAGCACAGATACGCAGTATTTT. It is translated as CASSRLTAASTDTQYF.

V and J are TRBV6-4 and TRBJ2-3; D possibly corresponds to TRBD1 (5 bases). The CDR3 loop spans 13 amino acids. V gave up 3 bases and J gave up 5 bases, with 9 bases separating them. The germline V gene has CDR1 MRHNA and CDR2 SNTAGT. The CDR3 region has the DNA TGTGCCAGCAGTGAAGCCCAGGGAGATACGCAGTATTTT. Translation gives CASSEAQGDTQYF.

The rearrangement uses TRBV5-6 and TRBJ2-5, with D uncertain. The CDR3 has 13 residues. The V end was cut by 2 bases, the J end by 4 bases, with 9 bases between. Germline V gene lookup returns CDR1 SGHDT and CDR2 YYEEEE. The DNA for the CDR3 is TGTGCCAGCAGCTTAAGTTCTGGAGAGACCCAGTACTTC. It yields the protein CASSLSSGETQYF.

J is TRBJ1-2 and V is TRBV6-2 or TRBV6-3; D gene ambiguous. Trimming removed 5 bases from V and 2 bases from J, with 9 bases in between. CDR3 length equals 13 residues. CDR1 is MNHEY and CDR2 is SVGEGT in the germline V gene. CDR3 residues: CASSIGVNYGYTF. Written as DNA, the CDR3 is TGTGCCAGCAGTATCGGAGTCAACTATGGCTACACCTTC.

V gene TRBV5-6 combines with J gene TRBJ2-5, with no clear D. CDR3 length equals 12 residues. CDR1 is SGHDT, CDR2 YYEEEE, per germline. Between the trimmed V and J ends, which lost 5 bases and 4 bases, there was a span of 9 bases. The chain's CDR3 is CASSFNRETQYF. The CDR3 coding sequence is TGTGCCAGCAGTTTCAACAGAGAGACCCAGTACTTC. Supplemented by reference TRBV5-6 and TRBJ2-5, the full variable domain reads DAGVTQSPTHLIKTRGQQVTLRCSPKSGHDTVSWYQQALGQGPQFIFQYYEEEERQRGNFPDRFSGHQFPNYSSELNVNALLLGDSALYLCASSFNRETQYFGPGTRLLVL.

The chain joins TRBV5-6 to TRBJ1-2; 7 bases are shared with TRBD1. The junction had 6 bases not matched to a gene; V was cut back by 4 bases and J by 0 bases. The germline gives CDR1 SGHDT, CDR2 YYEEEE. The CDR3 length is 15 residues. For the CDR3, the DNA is TGTGCCAGCAGCCGAAGGGACAGTACTAACTATGGCTACACCTTC. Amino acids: CASSRRDSTNYGYTF.